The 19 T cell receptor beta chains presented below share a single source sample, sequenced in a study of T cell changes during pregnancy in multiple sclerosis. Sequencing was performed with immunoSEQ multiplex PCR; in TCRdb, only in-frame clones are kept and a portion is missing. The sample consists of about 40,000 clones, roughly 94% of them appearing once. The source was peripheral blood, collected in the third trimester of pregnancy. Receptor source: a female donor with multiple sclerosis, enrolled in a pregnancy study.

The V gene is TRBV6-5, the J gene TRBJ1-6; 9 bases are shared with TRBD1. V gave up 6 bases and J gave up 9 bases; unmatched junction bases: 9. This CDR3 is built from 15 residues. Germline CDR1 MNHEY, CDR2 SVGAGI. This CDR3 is CASSWDRVERSPLHF. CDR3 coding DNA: TGTGCCAGCAGCTGGGACAGGGTCGAACGTTCACCCCTCCACTTT.

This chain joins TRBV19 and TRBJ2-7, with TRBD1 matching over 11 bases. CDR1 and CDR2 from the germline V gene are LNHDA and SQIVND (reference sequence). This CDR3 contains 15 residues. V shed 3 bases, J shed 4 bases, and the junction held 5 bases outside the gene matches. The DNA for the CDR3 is TGTGCCAGTAGTATCGGGACAGGGGGAGGTTACGAGCAGTACTTC. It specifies CASSIGTGGGYEQYF.

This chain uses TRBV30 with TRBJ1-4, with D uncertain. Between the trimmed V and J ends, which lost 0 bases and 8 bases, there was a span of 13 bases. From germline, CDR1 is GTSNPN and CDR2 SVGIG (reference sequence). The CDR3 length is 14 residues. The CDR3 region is CAWSVRIGREKLFF. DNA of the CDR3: TGTGCCTGGAGTGTACGAATAGGGAGAGAAAAACTGTTTTTT.

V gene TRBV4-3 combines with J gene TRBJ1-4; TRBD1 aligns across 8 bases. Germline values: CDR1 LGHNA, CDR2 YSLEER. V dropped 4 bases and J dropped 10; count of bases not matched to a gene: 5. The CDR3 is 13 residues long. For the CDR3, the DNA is TGCGCCAGCAGCCTAGACAGGGGAGTAAAACTGTTTTTT. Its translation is CASSLDRGVKLFF.

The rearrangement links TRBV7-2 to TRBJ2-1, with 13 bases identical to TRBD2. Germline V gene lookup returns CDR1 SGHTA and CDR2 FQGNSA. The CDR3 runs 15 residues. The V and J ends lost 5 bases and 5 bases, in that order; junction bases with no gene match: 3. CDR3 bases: TGTGCCAGCAGCAAACTAGCGGGGGGGAACAATGAGCAGTTCTTC. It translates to CASSKLAGGNNEQFF.

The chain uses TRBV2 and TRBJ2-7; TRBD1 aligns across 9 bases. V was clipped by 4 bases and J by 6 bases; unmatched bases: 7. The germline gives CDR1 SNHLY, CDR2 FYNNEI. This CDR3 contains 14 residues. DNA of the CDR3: TGTGCCAGCAGTGTAGGGACAGGGTATCGCGAGCAGTACTTC. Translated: CASSVGTGYREQYF.

In DNA, the CDR3 is TGTGCCAGCAGTTACCCAGGGGGCTATGGCTACACCTTC. Protein product: CASSYPGGYGYTF. The chain recombines TRBV6-6 with TRBJ1-2; 7 bases fit TRBD1. Germline V gene data show CDR1 as MNHNY and CDR2 as SVGAGI (reference sequence). The CDR3 runs 13 residues. The J segment lost 4 bases and the V segment lost 2 bases, leaving 1 base of the junction unmatched.

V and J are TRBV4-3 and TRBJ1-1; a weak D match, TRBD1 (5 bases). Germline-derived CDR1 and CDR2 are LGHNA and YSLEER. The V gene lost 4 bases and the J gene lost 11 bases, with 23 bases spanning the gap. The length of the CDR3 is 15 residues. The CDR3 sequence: CASSPSAGWGDGAFF. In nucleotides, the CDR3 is TGCGCCAGCAGCCCGAGTGCGGGTTGGGGGGATGGCGCTTTCTTT.

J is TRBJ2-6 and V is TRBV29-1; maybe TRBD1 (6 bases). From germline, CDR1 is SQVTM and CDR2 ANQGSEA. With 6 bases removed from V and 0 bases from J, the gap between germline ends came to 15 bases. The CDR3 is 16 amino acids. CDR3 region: CSVRGIGGSGANVLTF. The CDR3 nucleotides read TGCAGCGTGAGAGGGATAGGGGGCTCTGGGGCCAACGTCCTGACTTTC.

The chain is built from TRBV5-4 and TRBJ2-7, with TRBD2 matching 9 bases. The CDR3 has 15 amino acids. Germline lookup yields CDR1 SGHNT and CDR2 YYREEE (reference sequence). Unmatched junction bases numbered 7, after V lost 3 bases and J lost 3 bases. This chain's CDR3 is CASSWLAGGNYEQYF. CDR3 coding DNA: TGTGCCAGCAGCTGGCTGGCGGGGGGGAACTACGAGCAGTACTTC. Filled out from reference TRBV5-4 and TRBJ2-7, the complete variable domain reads ETGVTQSPTHLIKTRGQQVTLRCSSQSGHNTVSWYQQALGQGPQFIFQYYREEENGRGNFPPRFSGLQFPNYSSELNVNALELDDSALYLCASSWLAGGNYEQYFGPGTRLTVT.

CDR3 amino acids: CASAVGGNTEAFF. DNA for the CDR3: TGTGCCAGCGCCGTGGGGGGGAACACTGAAGCTTTCTTT. The gene calls are TRBV28 and TRBJ1-1; tentative D call: TRBD1 (5 bases). Germline V gives CDR1 MDHEN, CDR2 SYDVKM. This CDR3 comprises 13 residues. V was clipped by 8 bases and J by 1 base, with 11 bases between them.

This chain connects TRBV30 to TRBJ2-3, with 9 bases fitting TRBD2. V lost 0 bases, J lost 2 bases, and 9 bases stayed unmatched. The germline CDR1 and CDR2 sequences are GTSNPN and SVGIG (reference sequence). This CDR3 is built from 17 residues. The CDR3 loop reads CAWSVAGGVYSTDTQYF. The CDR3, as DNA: TGTGCCTGGAGTGTGGCGGGGGGGGTCTATTCCACAGATACGCAGTATTTT.

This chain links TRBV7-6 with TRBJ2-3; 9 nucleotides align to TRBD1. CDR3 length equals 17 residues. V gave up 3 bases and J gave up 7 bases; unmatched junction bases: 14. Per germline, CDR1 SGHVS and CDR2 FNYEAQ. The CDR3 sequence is CASSLYRGLARSNTQYF. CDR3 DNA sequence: TGTGCCAGCAGCTTGTACAGGGGGCTTGCCCGTAGTAATACGCAGTATTTT.

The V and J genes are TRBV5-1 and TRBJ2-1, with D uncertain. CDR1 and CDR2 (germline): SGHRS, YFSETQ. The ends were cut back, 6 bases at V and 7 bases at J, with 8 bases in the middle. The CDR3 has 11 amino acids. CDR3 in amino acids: CASTIGNEQFF. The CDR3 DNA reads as TGCGCCAGCACGATCGGTAATGAGCAGTTCTTC.

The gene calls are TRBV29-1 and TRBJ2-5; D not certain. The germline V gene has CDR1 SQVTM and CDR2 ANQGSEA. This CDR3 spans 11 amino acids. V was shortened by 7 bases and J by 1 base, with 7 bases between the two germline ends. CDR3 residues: CSAWPQETQYF. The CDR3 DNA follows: TGCAGCGCCTGGCCCCAAGAGACCCAGTACTTC.

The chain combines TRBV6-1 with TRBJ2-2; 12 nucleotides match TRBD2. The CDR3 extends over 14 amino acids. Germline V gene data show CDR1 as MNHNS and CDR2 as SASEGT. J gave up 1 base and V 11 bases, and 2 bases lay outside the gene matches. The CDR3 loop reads CAGLAGKNTGELFF. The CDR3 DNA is TGTGCCGGACTAGCGGGGAAGAACACCGGGGAGCTGTTTTTT.

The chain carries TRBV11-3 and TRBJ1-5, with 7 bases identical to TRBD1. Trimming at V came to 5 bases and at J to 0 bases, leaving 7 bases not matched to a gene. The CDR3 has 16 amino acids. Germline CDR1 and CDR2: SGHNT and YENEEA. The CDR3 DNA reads TGTGCCAGCAGCCTAAAGGGACAGTATAGCAATCAGCCCCAGCATTTT. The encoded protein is CASSLKGQYSNQPQHF.

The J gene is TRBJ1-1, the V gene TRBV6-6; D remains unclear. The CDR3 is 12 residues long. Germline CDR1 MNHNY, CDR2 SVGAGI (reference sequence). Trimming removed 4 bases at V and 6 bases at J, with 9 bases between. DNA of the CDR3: TGTGCCAGCAGTTTTGGAGTTGCTGAAGCTTTCTTT. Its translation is CASSFGVAEAFF.

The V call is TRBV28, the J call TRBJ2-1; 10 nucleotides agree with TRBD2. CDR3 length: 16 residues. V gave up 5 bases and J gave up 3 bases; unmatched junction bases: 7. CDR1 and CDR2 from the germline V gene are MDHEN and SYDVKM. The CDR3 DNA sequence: TGTGCCAGCAGTCCCCTAGCGGGAGTGGACTACAATGAGCAGTTCTTC. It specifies CASSPLAGVDYNEQFF. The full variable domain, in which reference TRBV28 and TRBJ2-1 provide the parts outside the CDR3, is DVKVTQSSRYLVKRTGEKVFLECVQDMDHENMFWYRQDPGLGLRLIYFSYDVKMKEKGDIPEGYSVSREKKERFSLILESASTNQTSMYLCASSPLAGVDYNEQFFGPGTRLTVL.